Listed here are 31 T cell receptor beta chains from one sample, sequenced in a study of control samples from healthy donors and cancer patients. Method: immunoSEQ multiplex PCR; TCRdb's copy keeps in-frame clones and lacks some. The table lists approximately 100,000 clones, around 80% of them singletons, with roughly 2% in the top ten. Sequences were obtained from blood. These receptors were collected from a man in his fifties or sixties in good health.

This clone was observed once. V gene TRBV27 combines with J gene TRBJ1-2; no clear D gene. V lost 10 bases, J lost 2 bases, and 23 bases lay in between. CDR3 length: 16 amino acids. Looked up from germline, CDR1 is MNHEY and CDR2 is SMNVEV (reference sequence). The CDR3 loop is CATRPGLEVANYGYTF. CDR3 nucleotide sequence: TGTGCCACCCGACCGGGGTTAGAGGTGGCAAACTATGGCTACACCTTC.

The chain has TRBV14 and TRBJ1-2, with a tentative D call TRBD1 (6 bases). CDR1 and CDR2 (germline): SGHDN, FVKESK. Deletions cut 3 bases from V and 3 bases from J, with 14 bases between. CDR3 length: 15 residues. The CDR3 here is CASSQTPRGDYGYTF. As DNA, the CDR3 is TGTGCCAGCAGCCAGACTCCCAGGGGCGACTATGGCTACACCTTC.

This rearrangement joins TRBV19 to TRBJ2-1; no clear D. V dropped 8 bases and J dropped 15 bases, with 14 bases sitting between them. CDR1 LNHDA and CDR2 SQIVND come from the germline V gene (reference sequence). The length of the CDR3 is 10 residues. CDR3 region: CASGKIVLFF. CDR3 in DNA: TGTGCCAGTGGGAAGATTGTGCTGTTCTTC.

CDR3 coding DNA: TGTGCCAGCAGTTACTCTCCCAGCGGGAGAGACAATGAGCAGTTCTTC. The encoded protein is CASSYSPSGRDNEQFF. The chain couples TRBV6-5 to TRBJ2-1; 8 nucleotides align to TRBD2. Germline values: CDR1 MNHEY, CDR2 SVGAGI. The ends lost 0 bases at V and 5 bases at J; junction bases unmatched: 6. The length of the CDR3 is 16 residues.

The chain links TRBV25-1 to TRBJ2-3; weak D call: TRBD2 (5 bases). Germline CDR1 is MGHDK and CDR2 is SYGVNS. CDR3 length: 17 amino acids. V shed 3 bases and J shed 1 base, with 17 bases lying between them. CDR3 in DNA: TGTGCCAGCAGTGATTTGGAGCGAGGGTTCGGCACAGATACGCAGTATTTT. Amino acid sequence: CASSDLERGFGTDTQYF.

The chain combines TRBV27 with TRBJ2-3, with 14 bases fitting TRBD2. The CDR3 extends over 20 amino acids. The V segment lost 3 bases and the J segment 4 bases; nucleotides outside the gene matches: 15. Per germline, CDR1 MNHEY and CDR2 SMNVEV (reference sequence). CDR3 loop: CASSFLGLAGGSHLSDTQYF. The CDR3 DNA is TGTGCCAGCAGTTTTTTAGGACTAGCGGGAGGCTCCCATCTCTCAGATACGCAGTATTTT.

This chain connects TRBV12-3 or TRBV12-4 to TRBJ2-1; TRBD1 agrees at 11 bases. The ends lost 7 bases at V and 8 bases at J; junction bases unmatched: 4. The CDR3 consists of 13 residues. The CDR3 bases are TGTGCCAGCACAAGGACAGGGGGCCATGAGCAGTTCTTC. Amino acid sequence: CASTRTGGHEQFF.

The chain is built from TRBV4-1 and TRBJ2-7; TRBD2 aligns across 7 bases. In germline, CDR1 is MGHRA, CDR2 YSYEKL. The CDR3 consists of 18 residues. V gave up 0 bases and J gave up 2 bases; unmatched junction bases: 13. The CDR3 DNA follows: TGCGCCAGCAGCCAAGATCCCCCCGGGGGGATACAACCCTACGAGCAGTACTTC. Protein: CASSQDPPGGIQPYEQYF.

The chain couples TRBV19 to TRBJ1-2; D unresolved. The germline V gene has CDR1 LNHDA and CDR2 SQIVND (reference sequence). V lost 0 bases to trimming and J lost 7 bases, with 12 bases between them. The CDR3 covers 14 residues. The CDR3 sequence is CASSIDGWVGGYTF. In nucleotides, the CDR3 is TGTGCCAGTAGTATAGATGGGTGGGTCGGTGGCTACACCTTC.

This clone was found once. This chain links TRBV18 with TRBJ2-1; 8 positions match TRBD2. The CDR3 spans 16 residues. The V gene's germline CDR1 is KGHSH and CDR2 LQKENI. With V trimmed by 6 bases and J by 3 bases, 10 bases remained unmatched. The CDR3 is CASSKLAEKIYNEQFF. The CDR3 coding sequence is TGTGCCAGCTCCAAACTAGCGGAAAAGATCTACAATGAGCAGTTCTTC.

This chain joins TRBV3-1 (or the pseudogene TRBV3-2) and TRBJ2-1, with TRBD2 matching 7 bases. The CDR3 is 13 amino acids. Germline-derived CDR1 and CDR2 are LGHDT and YNNKEL (reference sequence). Unmatched junction bases numbered 0, after V lost 2 bases and J lost 5 bases. The CDR3 region is CASSQLADNEQFF. In DNA form, the CDR3 reads TGTGCCAGCAGCCAACTAGCGGACAATGAGCAGTTCTTC.

V is TRBV7-9 and J is TRBJ2-7; 9 bases fit TRBD2. This CDR3 has 14 amino acids. Looked up from germline, CDR1 is SEHNR and CDR2 is FQNEAQ (reference sequence). Losses at the gene ends were 5 bases for V and 4 bases for J; bases not matched to a gene: 6. The CDR3 nucleotides read TGTGCCAGCAGCGATTCGGGACTAGCATACGAGCAGTACTTC. Amino acid sequence: CASSDSGLAYEQYF. The entire variable domain, with the rest obtained from reference TRBV7-9 and TRBJ2-7, is as follows: DTGVSQNPRHKITKRGQNVTFRCDPISEHNRLYWYRQTLGQGPEFLTYFQNEAQLEKSRLLSDRFSAERPKGSFSTLEIQRTEQGDSAMYLCASSDSGLAYEQYFGPGTRLTVT.

The chain's CDR3 is CASSLWPANEQFF. The CDR3 DNA sequence: TGTGCCAGCAGTTTATGGCCCGCCAATGAGCAGTTCTTC. V and J are TRBV28 and TRBJ2-1; D is ambiguous. V lost 0 bases to trimming and J lost 6 bases, with 6 bases between them. The germline V gene encodes CDR1 MDHEN and CDR2 SYDVKM. CDR3 length: 13 residues.

The CDR3 nucleotides are TGTGCCAGCTCACCACTTGATAAATGGGACAGGGGTCAAGAGACCCAGTACTTC. It encodes CASSPLDKWDRGQETQYF. The chain couples TRBV18 to TRBJ2-5; 10 bases fit TRBD1. V trimming: 1 base; J trimming: 2 bases; junction bases outside the gene matches: 10. Germline CDR1 KGHSH, CDR2 LQKENI. The CDR3 is made up of 18 amino acids.

This chain links TRBV10-3 with TRBJ2-2; D call uncertain. Looked up from germline, CDR1 is ENHRY and CDR2 is SYGVKD. This CDR3 is 15 amino acids long. Between the trimmed V and J ends, which lost 0 bases and 5 bases, there was a span of 10 bases. The CDR3 DNA reads as TGTGCCATCAGTGAGTCGAAAGTCACGACCGGGGAGCTGTTTTTT. As protein: CAISESKVTTGELFF.

The chain carries TRBV11-2 and TRBJ2-2; D gene ambiguous. V was trimmed by 1 base and J by 9 bases, leaving 9 bases between them. Per the germline V gene, CDR1 is SGHAT and CDR2 is FQNNGV. The CDR3 has 13 residues. Here the CDR3 reads CASSLGPERELFF. DNA of the CDR3: TGTGCCAGCAGCTTAGGCCCTGAGAGGGAGCTGTTTTTT.

The chain has TRBV6-5 and TRBJ1-1; 8 positions agree with TRBD1. The CDR3 loop spans 15 amino acids. Trimming cost V 6 bases and J 5 bases; bases outside gene matches: 11. Per germline, CDR1 MNHEY and CDR2 SVGAGI. The CDR3 DNA is TGTGCCAGCAGCCGACAGGGGCGTACAATGACTGAAGCTTTCTTT. It encodes CASSRQGRTMTEAFF.

This clone was counted between two and nine times. The chain has TRBV7-9 and TRBJ2-5, with D unclear. The germline CDR1 and CDR2 sequences are SEHNR and FQNEAQ (reference sequence). The CDR3 contains 14 residues. The V gene lost 0 bases and the J gene lost 2 bases, with 7 bases spanning the gap. The CDR3 sequence is CASSLAALQETQYF. In DNA, the CDR3 is TGTGCCAGCAGCTTAGCGGCGTTACAAGAGACCCAGTACTTC.

A few counts support this clone. The chain carries TRBV19 and TRBJ2-2, with D perhaps matching TRBD1 or TRBD2 (5 bases each). V gave up 11 bases and J gave up 5 bases, with 18 bases separating them. This CDR3 spans 14 amino acids. Germline CDR1 and CDR2: LNHDA and SQIVND (reference sequence). The CDR3 DNA is TGTGCCTCTTCCCCCTCGTGGGGGACCGGGGAGCTGTTTTTT. Protein: CASSPSWGTGELFF.

The CDR3 protein is CAISPGTGGGTGELFF. Here the CDR3 DNA reads TGTGCCATCAGTCCAGGGACAGGGGGCGGAACCGGGGAGCTGTTTTTT. The V gene is TRBV10-3, the J gene TRBJ2-2; 12 bases map to TRBD1. There are 16 residues in the CDR3. J was trimmed by 5 bases and V by 5 bases; bases with no gene match: 6. The germline gives CDR1 ENHRY, CDR2 SYGVKD.

This chain joins TRBV4-2 and TRBJ1-3; D is possibly TRBD1 (5 bases). The germline V and J ends were trimmed by 0 bases and 0 bases, with 12 bases remaining between them. The CDR3 runs 17 residues. Germline assignment: CDR1 LGHNA and CDR2 YNFKEQ. For the CDR3, the DNA is TGTGCCAGCAGCCAAGACGGGGCCCTTTCCTCTGGAAACACCATATATTTT. It encodes CASSQDGALSSGNTIYF.

This chain connects TRBV6-5 to TRBJ1-1, with 7 bases lining up with TRBD1. This CDR3 is 15 amino acids long. The V gene's germline CDR1 is MNHEY and CDR2 SVGAGI. V was clipped by 5 bases and J by 2 bases; unmatched bases: 8. Here the CDR3 DNA reads TGTGCCAGCAGTCCCAGGGGACAGTTTAACACTGAAGCTTTCTTT. Its protein product is CASSPRGQFNTEAFF.

This clone was seen a few times. The gene calls are TRBV19 and TRBJ1-5; D perhaps matches TRBD1 (5 bases). V was cut by 6 bases and J by 4 bases, with 10 bases left in between. Germline V gene lookup returns CDR1 LNHDA and CDR2 SQIVND (reference sequence). CDR3 length equals 13 residues. CDR3 protein: CASSPGPNQPQHF. CDR3 bases: TGTGCCAGTAGCCCGGGACCTAATCAGCCCCAGCATTTT.

In its sample, this clone was seen once. The rearrangement uses TRBV5-3 and TRBJ2-5; no clear D. TRBV5-3 is treated as an ORF (open reading frame) with a function not yet certain. The length of the CDR3 is 16 residues. The V end lost 4 bases, the J end lost 2 bases, and 18 bases lay between the germline ends. The CDR3 coding sequence is TGTGCCAGAAGCCCCAAGTTGTCGCAGCCACAAGAGACCCAGTACTTC. It is translated as CARSPKLSQPQETQYF.

The chain carries TRBV21-1 and TRBJ2-5; the D call TRBD1 from the table was never checked on the DNA. TRBV21-1 is designated a pseudogene. CDR3 length equals 16 residues. The CDR3 protein is CASRTGQGQTQETQYF. The DNA of the CDR3 is TGTGCCAGCAGAACCGGACAGGGGCAAACCCAAGAGACCCAGTACTTC.

This sequence joins TRBV14 and TRBJ2-1; D possibly corresponds to TRBD1 (5 bases). The CDR3 is 13 amino acids. V dropped 4 bases and J dropped 7 bases, with 11 bases sitting between them. CDR1 and CDR2 (germline): SGHDN, FVKESK. The CDR3 spells CASSPRVGNEQFF. CDR3 nucleotides: TGTGCCAGCAGCCCCAGGGTTGGAAATGAGCAGTTCTTC.

J is TRBJ1-2 and V is TRBV14; possibly TRBD1 for D (5 bases). Germline V CDR1 and CDR2: SGHDN, FVKESK. This CDR3 has 14 residues. The V and J ends lost 4 bases and 0 bases respectively, with 9 bases between them. The CDR3 nucleotides are TGTGCCAGCAGCCCTCCAGGGTCTAACTATGGCTACACCTTC. It yields the protein CASSPPGSNYGYTF.

The V gene is TRBV5-1, the J gene TRBJ2-1; D is uncertain. V lost 2 bases to trimming and J lost 7 bases, with 10 bases between them. The CDR3 is 13 residues long. Germline lookup yields CDR1 SGHRS and CDR2 YFSETQ. CDR3 region: CASSLDNWNEQFF. The DNA of the CDR3 is TGCGCCAGCAGCTTAGACAATTGGAATGAGCAGTTCTTC. Drawing the rest from reference TRBV5-1 and TRBJ2-1, the complete variable domain is KAGVTQTPRYLIKTRGQQVTLSCSPISGHRSVSWYQQTPGQGLQFLFEYFSETQRNKGNFPGRFSGRQFSNSRSEMNVSTLELGDSALYLCASSLDNWNEQFFGPGTRLTVL.

The chain couples TRBV6-6 to TRBJ1-5, with D tentatively TRBD1 (5 bases). V lost 11 bases to trimming and J lost 6 bases, with 17 bases between them. The CDR3 runs to 13 residues. The germline gives CDR1 MNHNY, CDR2 SVGAGI (reference sequence). The CDR3 DNA reads as TGTGCCGCAGGCTATGGGGGAGGTCAGCCCCAGCATTTT. As protein: CAAGYGGGQPQHF.

This clone was seen once. V is TRBV10-3 and J is TRBJ2-7; TRBD1 might be the D (5 bases). The CDR3 has 13 residues. V shed 5 bases and J shed 2 bases, with 10 bases lying between them. The V gene's germline CDR1 is ENHRY and CDR2 SYGVKD. The CDR3 DNA reads as TGTGCCATCAGTACCACAGGCCCCTACGAGCAGTACTTC. It encodes CAISTTGPYEQYF.

The chain joins TRBV30 to TRBJ1-1, with D possibly TRBD1 on 6 matching bases. The V end lost 3 bases, the J end lost 5 bases, and 19 bases lay between the germline ends. This CDR3 is built from 15 residues. Germline values: CDR1 GTSNPN, CDR2 SVGIG (reference sequence). The CDR3 loop is CAWRRKTQTGTEAFF. The CDR3 DNA sequence: TGTGCCTGGAGACGCAAAACCCAAACAGGGACTGAAGCTTTCTTT. Using reference TRBV30 and TRBJ1-1 for the parts outside the CDR3, the full variable domain is SQTIHQWPATLVQPVGSPLSLECTVEGTSNPNLYWYRQAAGRGLQLLFYSVGIGQISSEVPQNLSASRPQDRQFILSSKKLLLSDSGFYLCAWRRKTQTGTEAFFGQGTRLTVV.